This T cell receptor (beta chain) stems from a study of cytomegalovirus exposure and HLA in healthy donors. The study, taken as a whole, reports: DRB1 had the most TCR associations and HLA-C the fewest, a later analysis found, with rates varying by HLA locus. One variant, a missense change in DCLRE1C, was linked in a later analysis to TCR beta V- and J-gene trimming.

This clone is medium-sized within its sample. Its target is unknown. The PCR used 60 Vbeta and 13 Jbeta primers. Method: immunoSEQ multiplex PCR; TCRdb's copy keeps in-frame clones and lacks some. This sample has 100,000 to 150,000 clones, with about four fifths found just once. Germline CDR1 reads SNHLY; CDR2 reads FYNNEI. V was clipped by 6 bases and J by 5 bases, with 11 bases between them. This CDR3 has 12 amino acids. The rearrangement joins TRBV2 to TRBJ2-7, with D unclear. Sequencing input: PBMCs. This receptor was identified in a man aged 40-49 years in good health and CMV-seronegative. The CDR3: CASSRSRDEQYF. DNA for the CDR3: TGTGCCAGCAGCCGGAGTCGGGACGAGCAGTACTTC. Supplemented by reference TRBV2 and TRBJ2-7, the full variable domain reads EPEVTQTPSHQVTQMGQEVILRCVPISNHLYFYWYRQILGQKVEFLVSFYNNEISEKSEIFDDQFSVERPDGSNFTLKIRSTKLEDSAMYFCASSRSRDEQYFGPGTRLTVT.